The 22 T cell receptor beta chains reported below all come from one sample, sequenced in a study of control samples from healthy donors and cancer patients. Profiling relied on immunoSEQ multiplex PCR, and the TCRdb table lists in-frame clones only, not all of them. The table records roughly 100,000 clones, 83% of them present only once. The material sequenced was blood. The source is a woman between 50 and 59 years old in good health.

The chain has TRBV12-3 or TRBV12-4 and TRBJ2-7; no definite D call. The CDR3 contains 13 residues. The V gene lost 6 bases and the J gene lost 13 bases, with 22 bases spanning the gap. Written as DNA, the CDR3 is TGTGCCAGCAGCCCAACCCTTTCCATCCACCATTACTTC. Translating gives CASSPTLSIHHYF.

As DNA, the CDR3 is TGTGCCAGCAGCCTATACGGGGCAGGGAGCAATCAGCCCCAGCATTTT. It specifies CASSLYGAGSNQPQHF. The rearrangement uses TRBV5-5 and TRBJ1-5, with D possibly TRBD1 on 5 matching bases. In germline, CDR1 is SGHKS, CDR2 YYEKEE (reference sequence). Trimming took off 4 bases at V and 1 base at J, with 15 bases between the two ends. The CDR3 runs 16 residues.

The table lists this clone with a count of one. The chain links TRBV9 to TRBJ1-1, with TRBD1 as a possible D gene (5 bases). CDR3 size: 13 residues. Germline values: CDR1 SGDLS, CDR2 YYNGEE. V lost 0 bases and J lost 4, with 7 bases in between. The DNA of the CDR3 is TGTGCCAGCAGCGTAGGGGACGGCACTGAAGCTTTCTTT. Residues: CASSVGDGTEAFF.

The chain uses TRBV24-1 and TRBJ2-3, with D possibly TRBD2 on 7 matching bases. The germline gives CDR1 KGHDR, CDR2 SFDVKD. V was trimmed by 1 base and J by 6 bases, leaving 16 bases between them. The CDR3 has 16 amino acids. CDR3 protein: CATSDFWGGASDTQYF. DNA for the CDR3: TGTGCCACCAGTGATTTCTGGGGGGGCGCTTCGGATACGCAGTATTTT.

The rearrangement joins TRBV19 to TRBJ1-1; D remains unclear. Per the germline V gene, CDR1 is LNHDA and CDR2 is SQIVND (reference sequence). V lost 9 bases and J 0 bases, leaving 8 bases between the germline ends. This CDR3 has 12 residues. The CDR3: CASSHMNTEAFF. CDR3 nucleotide sequence: TGTGCCAGCTCCCATATGAACACTGAAGCTTTCTTT.

The CDR3 DNA reads TGTGCCAGCAGTTTCCGGACTAGCGGGAACACAGATACGCAGTATTTT. Protein: CASSFRTSGNTDTQYF. This chain connects TRBV27 to TRBJ2-3; TRBD2 aligns across 12 bases. This CDR3 has 16 amino acids. CDR1 and CDR2 (germline): MNHEY, SMNVEV (reference sequence). The ends lost 3 bases at V and 2 bases at J; junction bases unmatched: 3.

The chain uses TRBV19 and TRBJ2-7; TRBD2 is a possible D gene (8 bases). Germline-derived CDR1 and CDR2 are LNHDA and SQIVND (reference sequence). The CDR3 contains 17 residues. V gave up 4 bases and J gave up 3 bases, with 22 bases separating them. CDR3 in amino acids: CASSKGTAGARIYEQYF. The CDR3 DNA sequence: TGTGCCAGTAGTAAGGGGACAGCGGGAGCGAGAATCTACGAGCAGTACTTC.

The chain is built from TRBV7-8 and TRBJ2-7; 8 nucleotides align to TRBD1. V shed 3 bases, J shed 3 bases, and the junction held 4 bases outside the gene matches. From germline, CDR1 is SGHVS and CDR2 FQNEAQ. This CDR3 is 14 amino acids long. The CDR3 spells CASSLRQGIYEQYF. In DNA, the CDR3 is TGTGCCAGCAGCTTGCGACAGGGGATCTACGAGCAGTACTTC.

This chain connects TRBV12-5 to TRBJ1-1; D gene unclear. Per germline, CDR1 LGHNT and CDR2 FRNRAP. The CDR3 sequence is 15 residues long. V was shortened by 0 bases and J by 1 base, with 9 bases between the two germline ends. The CDR3 here is CASGLVLGPNTEAFF. CDR3 bases: TGTGCTAGTGGTTTGGTACTCGGGCCGAACACTGAAGCTTTCTTT.

The chain employs TRBV3-1 (or the pseudogene TRBV3-2) and TRBJ2-2; 7 bases are shared with TRBD1. Trimming removed 8 bases from V and 2 bases from J; junction bases left unmatched: 14. The length of the CDR3 is 17 residues. CDR1 and CDR2 from the germline V gene are LGHDT and YNNKEL (reference sequence). The DNA of the CDR3 is TGTGCCAGCGGTCCAAGTGGGGACAGACTTAACACCGGGGAGCTGTTTTTT. Protein product: CASGPSGDRLNTGELFF.

This clone was seen a few times. V is TRBV5-1 and J is TRBJ2-3; D is unresolved. V was cut by 4 bases and J by 1 base, with 10 bases left in between. This CDR3 region has 14 residues. From germline, CDR1 is SGHRS and CDR2 YFSETQ. CDR3 in amino acids: CASSPVGGTDTQYF. DNA for the CDR3: TGCGCCAGCAGCCCCGTGGGTGGCACAGATACGCAGTATTTT. Variable domain in full (rest from reference TRBV5-1 and TRBJ2-3): KAGVTQTPRYLIKTRGQQVTLSCSPISGHRSVSWYQQTPGQGLQFLFEYFSETQRNKGNFPGRFSGRQFSNSRSEMNVSTLELGDSALYLCASSPVGGTDTQYFGPGTRLTVL.

This clone was seen once. The genes are TRBV5-6 and TRBJ1-6, with 8 bases that match TRBD1. Trimming removed 4 bases from V and 3 bases from J; junction bases left unmatched: 6. The CDR3 is 16 amino acids. Germline lookup yields CDR1 SGHDT and CDR2 YYEEEE. The CDR3, as DNA: TGTGCCAGCAGCCTCGGACAGGGTGGCTATAATTCACCCCTCCACTTT. Translation gives CASSLGQGGYNSPLHF.

To note about this clone: The same CDR3 also results from other DNA sequences found in this sample. The CDR3 reads CASSASGNTDTQYF. As DNA, the CDR3 is TGTGCCAGCAGCGCTAGCGGGAACACAGATACGCAGTATTTT. The chain links TRBV7-9 to TRBJ2-3, with 9 bases that match TRBD2. The CDR3 loop spans 14 amino acids. Looked up from germline, CDR1 is SEHNR and CDR2 is FQNEAQ (reference sequence). Trimming removed 5 bases from V and 2 bases from J; junction bases left unmatched: 2.

CDR3 sequence: CASSTPQGINEQFF. The CDR3 nucleotides read TGTGCCAGCAGCACGCCACAGGGGATCAATGAGCAGTTCTTC. V and J are TRBV11-3 and TRBJ2-1; 7 nucleotides agree with TRBD1. The CDR3 spans 14 residues. V shed 5 bases and J 6 bases; nucleotides not matched to a gene: 7. Per the germline V gene, CDR1 is SGHNT and CDR2 is YENEEA.

CDR3 residues: CASSMEGQGIIAFF. The CDR3 DNA sequence: TGTGCCAGTAGTATGGAAGGACAGGGGATAATAGCTTTCTTT. The genes are TRBV19 and TRBJ1-1, with 9 nucleotides matching TRBD1. The ends lost 3 bases at V and 10 bases at J; junction bases unmatched: 9. From germline, CDR1 is LNHDA and CDR2 SQIVND (reference sequence). This CDR3 is built from 14 residues.

J is TRBJ2-1 and V is TRBV27; 12 bases fit TRBD2. CDR1 is MNHEY and CDR2 is SMNVEV in the germline V gene (reference sequence). There are 15 residues in the CDR3. The ends lost 6 bases at V and 6 bases at J; junction bases unmatched: 6. In nucleotides, the CDR3 is TGTGCCAGCAGCCCGGGACTAGCGGGCGTCAATGAGCAGTTCTTC. Its translation is CASSPGLAGVNEQFF.

This sequence joins TRBV4-1 and TRBJ1-1; D remains ambiguous. Trimming stripped 1 base from V and 7 bases from J, with 19 bases between. CDR1 and CDR2 (germline): MGHRA, YSYEKL. CDR3 length equals 16 residues. Here the CDR3 DNA reads TGCGCCAGCAGCCAAGTTATCCCCTTGCAGGTTGATGAAGCTTTCTTT. This sequence encodes CASSQVIPLQVDEAFF.

V and J are TRBV6-4 and TRBJ1-2, with D hard to call. CDR3 length: 14 amino acids. Germline-derived CDR1 and CDR2 are MRHNA and SNTAGT. Trimming removed 5 bases at V and 4 bases at J, with 14 bases between. DNA of the CDR3: TGTGCCAGCAGTTCTGACCCTCGTTCCTATGGCTACACCTTC. Its protein product is CASSSDPRSYGYTF.

The genes are TRBV5-1 and TRBJ2-3; D might be TRBD2 (6 bases). The CDR3 extends over 13 amino acids. Germline V CDR1 and CDR2: SGHRS, YFSETQ. The germline V and J ends were trimmed by 7 bases and 4 bases, with 13 bases remaining between them. The CDR3 DNA reads as TGCGCCAGCGCCGGACTAATTTCAGATACGCAGTATTTT. Encoded protein: CASAGLISDTQYF.

As for this clone: The junction departs from germline at one end; a sequencing error may be responsible. The J gene is TRBJ2-7, the V gene TRBV7-7, with 10 bases matching TRBD1. This CDR3 is 15 amino acids long. Germline CDR1 reads SSHAT; CDR2 reads FNYEAQ (reference sequence). CDR3 residues: CASSLGTGAHYEQYF. The CDR3 bases are TGTGCTAGCAGCTTAGGGACAGGGGCGCACTACGAGCAGTACTTC.

V usage is TRBV2 and J usage is TRBJ1-1, with D maybe TRBD1 (5 bases). Trimming stripped 7 bases from V and 3 bases from J, with 12 bases between. CDR1 is SNHLY, CDR2 FYNNEI, per germline. The CDR3 runs 13 residues. DNA of the CDR3: TGTGCCAGCATTAGAACCAGGGACACTGAAGCTTTCTTT. Amino acids: CASIRTRDTEAFF.

The rearrangement uses TRBV3-1 (or the pseudogene TRBV3-2) and TRBJ1-2; TRBD1 is a possible D gene (5 bases). Germline lookup yields CDR1 LGHDT and CDR2 YNNKEL (reference sequence). Trimming cost V 4 bases and J 1 base, with 10 bases left between them. The CDR3 is 14 residues long. CDR3 loop: CASSPGSHNYGYTF. CDR3 in DNA: TGTGCCAGCAGCCCAGGGTCCCATAACTATGGCTACACCTTC.